This T cell receptor beta chain appears in the sequencing data of a study of response to subunit inactivated influenza vaccine (dated by TCRdb to the late 2010s). About the investigation overall: To follow how T cells responded to a trivalent subunit inactivated influenza vaccine, the researchers relied on deep quantitative profiling of the T cell receptor repertoire.

Paper-wide results and their limitations: The authors suggested that each seasonal influenza vaccination may recruit only a limited number of new T cells.

Library construction relied on RT-PCR. The listed sequencing device is Illumina HiSeq 2500. The raw public reads went through TCRdb reprocessing: fastp at Q25, MiXCR clone calling, in-frame beta chains kept. Rows with one shared CDR3 protein collapse into an entry with the most common genes and DNA. This sample lists approximately 530,000 distinct CDR3 sequences; about 8% were detected once. Clones ranked in the top ten supply 10% to 15% of the sample. The V and J ends are trimmed by 0 bases and 0 bases, leaving 14 bases between them. The germline V gene encodes CDR1 SGHRS and CDR2 YFSETQ. Its CDR3 holds 17 amino acids, cysteine through phenylalanine. Only CDR3 DNA remains: 51 bases, in frame from the first base. Remarks on this clonotype: Which antigen it targets is not known. This may come from a read error, since a much larger clone is one base off.

This receptor was taken from a man aged 50-75 years who received an inactivated influenza vaccine. Donor details come from another sample of the same person, matched by shared clones. Specimen: PBMCs from blood, collected about 23 months after vaccination. This receptor chain uses TRBV5-1 and TRBJ2-3; perhaps TRBD1 is the D gene, with 5 bases matching. The DNA sequence reads TGCGCCAGCAGCTTGGCCGGACGGAAGGGGAGCACAGATACGCAGTATTTT. Translated, this gives CASSLAGRKGSTDTQYF.